The 7 T cell receptor beta chains in this list originate from one sample, sequenced in a study of cytomegalovirus exposure and HLA in healthy donors (dated by TCRdb to about 2017). The library was made by the immunoSEQ multiplex PCR assay. The multiplex PCR relied on a mix of 60 forward primers for TCR Vbeta segments and 13 reverse primers for TCR Jbeta segments. TCRdb re-hosts the immuneACCESS table, in-frame sequences only. Its copies lack some clones; in the studies checked, an unresolved V gene accounts for under half of them, and the cause for the rest is not known. The sample includes 70,000 to 95,000 clones, with more than 60% observed a single time. The ten largest clones capture about an eighth of the sample. Sequencing used PBMCs. The receptor source for this set is a human donor in good health.

The CDR3 sequence: CASSVGTGFNQPQHF. The CDR3 nucleotides are TGTGCCAGCAGCGTCGGGACAGGATTTAATCAGCCCCAGCATTTT. The chain links TRBV7-2 to TRBJ1-5, with 8 bases aligning to TRBD1. The CDR3 length is 15 residues. Germline CDR1 SGHTA, CDR2 FQGNSA. J lost 4 bases, V lost 5 bases, and 7 bases had no gene match.

This clone was counted between two and nine times. The CDR3 coding sequence is TGTGCCAGCTCGCGGAATGACAGGGGGAACGAGCAGTACTTC. Protein product: CASSRNDRGNEQYF. This rearrangement joins TRBV18 to TRBJ2-7, with 9 bases lining up with TRBD1. Germline V gene lookup returns CDR1 KGHSH and CDR2 LQKENI. The CDR3 has 14 residues. V trimming: 6 bases; J trimming: 5 bases; junction bases outside the gene matches: 8.

The chain recombines TRBV5-8 with TRBJ1-5; maybe TRBD1 (5 bases). CDR3 length: 15 residues. Looked up from germline, CDR1 is SGHTS and CDR2 is YDEGEE. Between the trimmed V and J ends, which lost 7 bases and 0 bases, there was a span of 14 bases. The CDR3 spells CASFEQGVSNQPQHF. DNA of the CDR3: TGTGCCAGCTTCGAGCAGGGCGTTAGCAATCAGCCCCAGCATTTT.

The chain joins TRBV5-4 to TRBJ1-2; D gene uncertain. The CDR3 covers 13 residues. Trimming cost V 3 bases and J 6 bases, with 12 bases left between them. In germline, CDR1 is SGHNT, CDR2 YYREEE (reference sequence). The CDR3 spells CASSSPRENGYTF. The CDR3 DNA reads TGTGCCAGCAGCTCGCCCCGGGAGAATGGCTACACCTTC.

The rearrangement joins TRBV30 to TRBJ2-2, with 7 positions matching TRBD1. In germline, CDR1 is GTSNPN, CDR2 SVGIG (reference sequence). The ends lost 1 base at V and 0 bases at J; junction bases unmatched: 2. There are 15 residues in the CDR3. The CDR3 loop is CAWSAGGPNTGELFF. The CDR3 nucleotides are TGTGCCTGGAGTGCAGGGGGTCCGAACACCGGGGAGCTGTTTTTT.

The chain recombines TRBV6-5 with TRBJ2-7; D is possibly TRBD1 (7 bases). Trimming cost V 6 bases and J 2 bases, with 14 bases left between them. There are 14 residues in the CDR3. Germline loops: CDR1 MNHEY, CDR2 SVGAGI. This CDR3 reads CASSPGGLTYEQYF. Written as DNA, the CDR3 is TGTGCCAGCAGCCCAGGGGGGCTTACCTACGAGCAGTACTTC.

In its sample, this clone was seen a few times. The chain recombines TRBV27 with TRBJ2-3; 8 nucleotides align to TRBD1. The CDR3 runs 18 residues. V was pared by 6 bases and J by 0 bases, with 14 bases of the junction left unmatched. CDR1 MNHEY and CDR2 SMNVEV come from the germline V gene (reference sequence). In nucleotides, the CDR3 is TGTGCCAGCAGGTTAGGGGGACAGGCAATTTCTAGCACAGATACGCAGTATTTT. Translation gives CASRLGGQAISSTDTQYF.